This T cell receptor beta chain was captured by sequencing in a study of response to subunit inactivated influenza vaccine. Study-level points and caveats: The authors suggested that few new T cells are recruited per seasonal influenza vaccination.

TCRdb passed the RT-PCR reads through MiXCR, listing each CDR3 protein once. Here the sample spans hundreds of thousands of distinct CDR3 sequences, roughly 13% being singletons. Only a few counts were recorded for this clonotype. Its antigen is not identified. Sequences were derived from PBMCs from blood, sampled more than 35 days after vaccination. The TCR sequence derives from a man in his forties or fifties who received an inactivated influenza vaccine.

Here the CDR3 DNA reads TGTGCCAGCAGTTACTCCCGGGGCATCTACGAGCAGTACTTC. Its translation is CASSYSRGIYEQYF. The chain couples TRBV6-5 to TRBJ2-7; D is tentatively TRBD1 or TRBD2 (5 bases each). This CDR3 has 14 residues. V was trimmed by 0 bases and J by 3 bases, leaving 9 bases between them. The germline V gene encodes CDR1 MNHEY and CDR2 SVGAGI.